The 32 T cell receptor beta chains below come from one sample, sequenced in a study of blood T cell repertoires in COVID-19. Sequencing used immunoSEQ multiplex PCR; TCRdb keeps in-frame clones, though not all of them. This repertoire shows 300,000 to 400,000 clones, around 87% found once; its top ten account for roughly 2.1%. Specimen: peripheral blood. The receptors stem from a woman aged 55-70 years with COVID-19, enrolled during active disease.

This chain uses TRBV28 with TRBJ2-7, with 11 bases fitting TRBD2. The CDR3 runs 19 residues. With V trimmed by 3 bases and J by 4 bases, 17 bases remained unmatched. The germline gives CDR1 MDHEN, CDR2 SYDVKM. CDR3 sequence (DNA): TGTGCCAGCAGTTTCATCCTTCAGTCTCTAGCGGGGGGAGGGTACGAGCAGTACTTC. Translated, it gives CASSFILQSLAGGGYEQYF.

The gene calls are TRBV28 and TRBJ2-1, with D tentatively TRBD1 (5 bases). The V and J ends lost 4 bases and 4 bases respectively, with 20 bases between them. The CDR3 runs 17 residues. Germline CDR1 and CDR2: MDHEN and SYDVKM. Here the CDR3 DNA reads TGTGCCAGCAGTTCCTATCTCAGGGATAGGGATTACAATGAGCAGTTCTTC. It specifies CASSSYLRDRDYNEQFF.

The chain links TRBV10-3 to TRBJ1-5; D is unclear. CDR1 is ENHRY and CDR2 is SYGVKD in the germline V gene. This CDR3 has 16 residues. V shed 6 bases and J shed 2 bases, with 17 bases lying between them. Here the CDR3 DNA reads TGTGCCATCAGCGAGCCTAATTATATGGGCAATCAGCCCCAGCATTTT. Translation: CAISEPNYMGNQPQHF.

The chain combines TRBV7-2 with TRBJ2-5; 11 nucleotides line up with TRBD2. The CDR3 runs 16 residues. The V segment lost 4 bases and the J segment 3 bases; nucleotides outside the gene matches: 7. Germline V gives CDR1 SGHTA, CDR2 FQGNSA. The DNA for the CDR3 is TGTGCCAGCAGCTCTTCTAGCGGGGGGTATAAAGAGACCCAGTACTTC. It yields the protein CASSSSSGGYKETQYF.

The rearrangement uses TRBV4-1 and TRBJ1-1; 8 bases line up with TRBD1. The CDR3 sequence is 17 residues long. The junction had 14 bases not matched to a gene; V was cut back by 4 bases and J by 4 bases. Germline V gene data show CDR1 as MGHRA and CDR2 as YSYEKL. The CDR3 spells CASSRGSGTGLGTEAFF. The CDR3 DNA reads TGCGCCAGCAGCCGGGGGAGCGGGACAGGCCTGGGCACTGAAGCTTTCTTT.

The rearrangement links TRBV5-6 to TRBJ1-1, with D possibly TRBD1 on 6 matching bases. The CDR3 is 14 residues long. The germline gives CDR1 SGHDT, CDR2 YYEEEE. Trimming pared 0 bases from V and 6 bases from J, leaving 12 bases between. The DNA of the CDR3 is TGTGCCAGCAGCTTGGGGCAGGGGCTCGCTGAAGCTTTCTTT. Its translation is CASSLGQGLAEAFF.

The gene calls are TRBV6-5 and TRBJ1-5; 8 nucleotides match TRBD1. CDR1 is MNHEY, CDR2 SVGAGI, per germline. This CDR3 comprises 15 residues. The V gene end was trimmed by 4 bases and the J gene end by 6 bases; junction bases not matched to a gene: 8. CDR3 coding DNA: TGTGCCAGCAGTTCCGGGGGACAGGTCCCTCAGCCCCAGCATTTT. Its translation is CASSSGGQVPQPQHF.

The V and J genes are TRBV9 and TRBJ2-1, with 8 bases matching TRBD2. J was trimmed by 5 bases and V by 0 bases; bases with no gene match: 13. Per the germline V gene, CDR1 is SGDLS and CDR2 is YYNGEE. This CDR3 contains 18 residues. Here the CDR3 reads CASSVEEVGLGLNNEQFF. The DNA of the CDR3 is TGTGCCAGCAGCGTAGAGGAGGTGGGACTAGGCCTTAACAATGAGCAGTTCTTC.

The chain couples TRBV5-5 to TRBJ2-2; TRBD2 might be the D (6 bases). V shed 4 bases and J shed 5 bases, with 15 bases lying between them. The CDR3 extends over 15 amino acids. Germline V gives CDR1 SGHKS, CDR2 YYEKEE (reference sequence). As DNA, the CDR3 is TGTGCCAGCAGCGGGGGGACTGACCAAACCGGGGAGCTGTTTTTT. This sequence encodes CASSGGTDQTGELFF.

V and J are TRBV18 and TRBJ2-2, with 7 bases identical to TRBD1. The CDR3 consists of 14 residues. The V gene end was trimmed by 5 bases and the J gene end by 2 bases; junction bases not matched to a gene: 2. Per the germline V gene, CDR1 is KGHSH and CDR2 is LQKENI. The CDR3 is CASSGDRNTGELFF. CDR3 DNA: TGTGCCAGCTCAGGGGACAGAAACACCGGGGAGCTGTTTTTT.

The CDR3 DNA sequence: TGTGCCAGCAGTGTCATGGGGGGGGGTGAAAAACTGTTTTTT. This encodes CASSVMGGGEKLFF. The chain uses TRBV3-1 (or the pseudogene TRBV3-2) and TRBJ1-4; tentative D call: TRBD1 (5 bases). CDR1 LGHDT and CDR2 YNNKEL come from the germline V gene (reference sequence). The CDR3 covers 14 residues. V was shortened by 6 bases and J by 7 bases, with 15 bases between the two germline ends.

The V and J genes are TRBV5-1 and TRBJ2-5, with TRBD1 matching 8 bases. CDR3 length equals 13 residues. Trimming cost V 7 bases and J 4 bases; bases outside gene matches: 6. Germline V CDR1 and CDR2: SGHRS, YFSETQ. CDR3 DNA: TGCGCCAGCCGACAGGGGAGAGGAGAGACCCAGTACTTC. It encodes CASRQGRGETQYF.

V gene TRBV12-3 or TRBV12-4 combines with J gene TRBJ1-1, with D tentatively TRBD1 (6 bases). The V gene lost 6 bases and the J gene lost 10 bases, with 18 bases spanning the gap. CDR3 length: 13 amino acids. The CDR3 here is CASRSYPGQRAFF. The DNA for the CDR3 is TGTGCCAGCAGATCCTATCCGGGACAAAGAGCTTTCTTT.

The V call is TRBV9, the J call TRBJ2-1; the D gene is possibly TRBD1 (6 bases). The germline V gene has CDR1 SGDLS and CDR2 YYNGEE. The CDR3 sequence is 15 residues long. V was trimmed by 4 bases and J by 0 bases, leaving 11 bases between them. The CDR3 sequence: CASSPGTPSYNEQFF. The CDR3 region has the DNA TGTGCCAGCAGCCCCGGGACACCCTCCTACAATGAGCAGTTCTTC. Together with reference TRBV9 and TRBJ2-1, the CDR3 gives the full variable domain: DSGVTQTPKHLITATGQRVTLRCSPRSGDLSVYWYQQSLDQGLQFLIQYYNGEERAKGNILERFSAQQFPDLHSELNLSSLELGDSALYFCASSPGTPSYNEQFFGPGTRLTVL.

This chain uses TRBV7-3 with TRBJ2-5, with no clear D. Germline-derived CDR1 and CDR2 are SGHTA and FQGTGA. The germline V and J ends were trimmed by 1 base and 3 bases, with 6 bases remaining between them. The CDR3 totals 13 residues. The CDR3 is CASSLIREETQYF. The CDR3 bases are TGTGCCAGCAGCTTAATTCGCGAAGAGACCCAGTACTTC.

The CDR3 DNA sequence: TGTGCCAGCAGCCCCAGGGGGCAGTCCTATGGCTACACCTTC. Encoded protein: CASSPRGQSYGYTF. This chain joins TRBV3-1 (or the pseudogene TRBV3-2) and TRBJ1-2, with 8 positions matching TRBD1. Germline values: CDR1 LGHDT, CDR2 YNNKEL (reference sequence). The CDR3 extends over 14 amino acids. Losses at the gene ends were 4 bases for V and 4 bases for J; bases not matched to a gene: 5.

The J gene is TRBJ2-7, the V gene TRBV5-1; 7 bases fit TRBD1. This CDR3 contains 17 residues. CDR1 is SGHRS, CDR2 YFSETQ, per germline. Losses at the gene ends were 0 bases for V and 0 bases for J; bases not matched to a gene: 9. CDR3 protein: CASSLEGGFPGSYEQYF. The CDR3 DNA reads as TGCGCCAGCAGCTTGGAAGGGGGCTTCCCGGGCTCCTACGAGCAGTACTTC.

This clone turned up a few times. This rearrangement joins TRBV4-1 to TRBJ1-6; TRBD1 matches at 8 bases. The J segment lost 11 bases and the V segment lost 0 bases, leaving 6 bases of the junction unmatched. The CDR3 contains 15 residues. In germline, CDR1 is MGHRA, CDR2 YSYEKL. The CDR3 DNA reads TGCGCCAGCAGCCAAGAAGGACAGGGTTTGACACCCCTCCACTTT. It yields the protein CASSQEGQGLTPLHF.

CDR3 loop: CASTQTGEFGYTF. CDR3 DNA sequence: TGTGCCAGCACCCAGACAGGGGAATTTGGCTACACCTTC. This sequence joins TRBV12-3 or TRBV12-4 and TRBJ1-2, with 8 nucleotides matching TRBD1. This CDR3 region has 13 residues. J gave up 7 bases and V 7 bases, and 8 bases lay outside the gene matches.

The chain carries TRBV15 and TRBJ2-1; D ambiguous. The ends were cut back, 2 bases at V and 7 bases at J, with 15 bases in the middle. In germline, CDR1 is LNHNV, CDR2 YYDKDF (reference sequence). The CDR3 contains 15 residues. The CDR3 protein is CATSRIANGLNEQFF. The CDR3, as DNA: TGTGCCACCAGCAGAATAGCAAACGGATTGAATGAGCAGTTCTTC.

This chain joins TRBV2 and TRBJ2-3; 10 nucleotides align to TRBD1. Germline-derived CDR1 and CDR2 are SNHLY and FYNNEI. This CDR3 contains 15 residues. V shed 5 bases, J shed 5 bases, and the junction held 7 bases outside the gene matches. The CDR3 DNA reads TGTGCCAGCAGTCTTCCGGGACAGGGGATAGATACGCAGTATTTT. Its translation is CASSLPGQGIDTQYF.

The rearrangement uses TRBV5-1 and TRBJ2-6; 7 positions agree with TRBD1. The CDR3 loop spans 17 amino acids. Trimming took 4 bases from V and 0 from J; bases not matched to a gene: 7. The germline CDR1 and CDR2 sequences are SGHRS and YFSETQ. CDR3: CASSRQGTTSGANVLTF. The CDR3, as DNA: TGCGCCAGCAGCCGACAGGGAACGACCTCTGGGGCCAACGTCCTGACTTTC.

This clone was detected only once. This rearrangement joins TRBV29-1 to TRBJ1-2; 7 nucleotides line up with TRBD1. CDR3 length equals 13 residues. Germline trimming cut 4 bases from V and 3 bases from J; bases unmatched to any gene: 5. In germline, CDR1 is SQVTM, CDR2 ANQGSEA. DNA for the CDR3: TGCAGCGTTGCTCCGGGACAGTACTATGGCTACACCTTC. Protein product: CSVAPGQYYGYTF.

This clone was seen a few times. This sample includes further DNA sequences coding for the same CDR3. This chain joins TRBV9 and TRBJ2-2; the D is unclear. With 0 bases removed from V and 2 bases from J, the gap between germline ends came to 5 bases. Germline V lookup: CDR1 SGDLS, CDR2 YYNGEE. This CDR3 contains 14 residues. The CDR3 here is CASSVASNTGELFF. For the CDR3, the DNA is TGTGCCAGCAGCGTAGCCTCCAACACCGGGGAGCTGTTTTTT.

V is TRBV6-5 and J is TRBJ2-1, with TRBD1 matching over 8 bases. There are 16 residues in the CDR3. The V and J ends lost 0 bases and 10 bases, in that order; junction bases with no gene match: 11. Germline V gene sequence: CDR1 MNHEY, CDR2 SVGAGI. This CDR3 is CASSYSSGGYQGEQFF. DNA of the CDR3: TGTGCCAGCAGTTACTCGTCAGGGGGCTACCAGGGGGAGCAGTTCTTC.

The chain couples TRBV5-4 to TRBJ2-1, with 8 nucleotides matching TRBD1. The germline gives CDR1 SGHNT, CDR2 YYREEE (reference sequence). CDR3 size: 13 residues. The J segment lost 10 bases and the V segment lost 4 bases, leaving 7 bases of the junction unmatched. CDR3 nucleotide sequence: TGTGCCAGCAGCCTCCGACAGGGGAGCGAGCAGTTCTTC. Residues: CASSLRQGSEQFF.

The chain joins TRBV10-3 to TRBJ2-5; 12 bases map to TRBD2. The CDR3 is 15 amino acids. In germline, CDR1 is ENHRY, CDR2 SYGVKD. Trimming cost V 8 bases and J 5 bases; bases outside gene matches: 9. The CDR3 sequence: CAIGQTSGGSETQYF. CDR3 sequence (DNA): TGTGCCATCGGACAGACTAGCGGGGGATCGGAGACCCAGTACTTC.

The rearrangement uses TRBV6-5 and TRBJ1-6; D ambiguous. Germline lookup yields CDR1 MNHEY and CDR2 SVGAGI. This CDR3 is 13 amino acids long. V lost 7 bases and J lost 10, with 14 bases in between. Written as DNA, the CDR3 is TGTGCCAGCACCCGGGAGGCCGGGTCACCCCTCCACTTT. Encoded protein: CASTREAGSPLHF.

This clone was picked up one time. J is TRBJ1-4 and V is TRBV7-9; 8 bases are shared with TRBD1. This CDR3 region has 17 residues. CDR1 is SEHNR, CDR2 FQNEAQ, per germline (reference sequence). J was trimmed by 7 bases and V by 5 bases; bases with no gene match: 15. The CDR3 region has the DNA TGTGCCAGCAGCCTGGCCGCAGGGGGCGACGGCTTTGAAAAACTGTTTTTT. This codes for CASSLAAGGDGFEKLFF.

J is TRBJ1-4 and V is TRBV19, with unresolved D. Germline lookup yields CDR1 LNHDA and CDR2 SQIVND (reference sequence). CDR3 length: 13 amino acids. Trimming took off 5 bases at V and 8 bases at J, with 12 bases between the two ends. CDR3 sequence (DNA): TGTGCCAGTAGTCGCCGGGAGAGGGAAAAACTGTTTTTT. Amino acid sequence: CASSRREREKLFF.

In DNA, the CDR3 is TGTGCCAGCAGTGAATCCTCTAACTATGGCTACACCTTC. It codes for CASSESSNYGYTF. The chain is built from TRBV25-1 and TRBJ1-2, with D unclear. V was shortened by 1 base and J by 0 bases, with 3 bases between the two germline ends. CDR3 size: 13 residues. Per the germline V gene, CDR1 is MGHDK and CDR2 is SYGVNS.

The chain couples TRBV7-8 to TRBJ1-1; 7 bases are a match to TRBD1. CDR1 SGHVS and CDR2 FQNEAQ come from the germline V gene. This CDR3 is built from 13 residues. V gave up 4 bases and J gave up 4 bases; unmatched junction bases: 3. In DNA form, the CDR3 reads TGTGCCAGCAGCTCGACAGGGAGCACTGAAGCTTTCTTT. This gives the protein CASSSTGSTEAFF.